The 21 T cell receptor beta chains given below trace back to one sample, sequenced in a study of siplizumab effects on memory and regulatory T cells. This table comes from immunoSEQ multiplex PCR, and its TCRdb copy is limited to in-frame clones, with some not included. The data contain 95,000 to 130,000 clones, roughly 94% of them singletons. The sequencing input was non-Treg CD4+ T cells sorted from blood. Source of these receptors: a human donor in good health.

V usage is TRBV10-3 and J usage is TRBJ2-7; TRBD2 aligns across 11 bases. CDR3 length: 13 residues. With 9 bases clipped from V and 2 bases from J, the junction kept 3 bases outside the gene matches. Germline V gene data show CDR1 as ENHRY and CDR2 as SYGVKD. The CDR3 DNA follows: TGTGCCATTGGGACTAGCGGAACCTACGAGCAGTACTTC. This gives the protein CAIGTSGTYEQYF.

J is TRBJ2-2 and V is TRBV19; D is possibly TRBD2 (6 bases). Between the trimmed V and J ends, which lost 8 bases and 11 bases, there was a span of 21 bases. CDR1 LNHDA and CDR2 SQIVND come from the germline V gene (reference sequence). The CDR3 runs to 14 residues. CDR3: CASLRSGGWGELFF. The DNA of the CDR3 is TGTGCCAGTCTGCGAAGCGGAGGGTGGGGAGAGCTGTTTTTT.

The chain is built from TRBV2 and TRBJ1-2; D uncertain. This CDR3 comprises 13 residues. The V end was cut by 5 bases, the J end by 0 bases, with 7 bases between. The germline gives CDR1 SNHLY, CDR2 FYNNEI. The CDR3 nucleotides read TGTGCCAGCAGTTCAACAGCTAACTATGGCTACACCTTC. It translates to CASSSTANYGYTF. The complete variable domain, with remaining parts taken from reference TRBV2 and TRBJ1-2, reads EPEVTQTPSHQVTQMGQEVILRCVPISNHLYFYWYRQILGQKVEFLVSFYNNEISEKSEIFDDQFSVERPDGSNFTLKIRSTKLEDSAMYFCASSSTANYGYTFGSGTRLTVV.

DNA for the CDR3: TGTGCCAGCTCAACCTTCGTCGGAACCGATGAAGCTTTCTTT. Translating it yields CASSTFVGTDEAFF. V is TRBV18 and J is TRBJ1-1; the D is unclear. V lost 5 bases and J lost 7, with 17 bases in between. CDR3 length: 14 amino acids. Germline values: CDR1 KGHSH, CDR2 LQKENI.

V and J are TRBV4-2 and TRBJ2-6, with TRBD1 matching over 11 bases. Germline V CDR1 and CDR2: LGHNA, YNFKEQ. The CDR3 length is 18 residues. V dropped 1 base and J dropped 1; count of bases not matched to a gene: 3. The CDR3 sequence is CASSQAGTGGSGANVLTF. The CDR3 DNA sequence: TGTGCCAGCAGCCAAGCCGGGACAGGGGGATCTGGGGCCAACGTCCTGACTTTC.

This chain uses TRBV10-3 with TRBJ1-2, with D unresolved. This CDR3 contains 13 residues. V was clipped by 3 bases and J by 4 bases, with 9 bases between them. CDR1 ENHRY and CDR2 SYGVKD come from the germline V gene. The CDR3 protein is CAISDPSTYGYTF. The CDR3 coding sequence is TGTGCCATCAGTGACCCGTCCACCTATGGCTACACCTTC.

The rearrangement uses TRBV6-1 and TRBJ2-2, with TRBD1 as a possible D gene (5 bases). V shed 2 bases and J shed 6 bases, with 22 bases lying between them. The length of the CDR3 is 18 residues. The V gene's germline CDR1 is MNHNS and CDR2 SASEGT. The CDR3 sequence: CASSELERGVAIPGELFF. The CDR3 DNA sequence: TGTGCCAGCAGTGAACTAGAAAGGGGCGTAGCCATCCCCGGGGAGCTGTTTTTT.

This chain joins TRBV30 and TRBJ2-7, with D unclear. V dropped 3 bases and J dropped 1 base, with 16 bases sitting between them. Germline V gene data show CDR1 as GTSNPN and CDR2 as SVGIG (reference sequence). This CDR3 is 15 amino acids long. CDR3 amino acids: CAWSPRVGPSYEQYF. For the CDR3, the DNA is TGTGCCTGGAGCCCCCGGGTCGGCCCGTCCTACGAGCAGTACTTC.

Concerning this clone: This CDR3 is also generated by other DNA sequences in the sample. The chain links TRBV18 to TRBJ1-3; D is unresolved. V was clipped by 2 bases and J by 0 bases, with 8 bases between them. Germline V gene lookup returns CDR1 KGHSH and CDR2 LQKENI. The CDR3 sequence is 15 residues long. The CDR3 region is CASSPSRSSGNTIYF. The CDR3 region has the DNA TGTGCCAGCTCACCATCGAGATCCTCTGGAAACACCATATATTTT.

This chain links TRBV10-3 with TRBJ1-1; the D is unclear. The CDR3 is 13 residues long. V was clipped by 2 bases and J by 1 base, with 5 bases between them. Germline CDR1 ENHRY, CDR2 SYGVKD. The CDR3 is CAISELANTEAFF. CDR3 bases: TGTGCCATCAGTGAGCTAGCGAACACTGAAGCTTTCTTT.

The chain is built from TRBV6-5 and TRBJ2-3; D is uncertain. The germline V gene has CDR1 MNHEY and CDR2 SVGAGI. V gave up 5 bases and J gave up 7 bases, with 7 bases separating them. The CDR3 extends over 11 amino acids. CDR3 nucleotide sequence: TGTGCCAGCAGTCGCGAGTATACGCAGTATTTT. Residues: CASSREYTQYF.

V and J are TRBV5-1 and TRBJ2-1; tentatively, D is TRBD2 (5 bases). This CDR3 contains 18 residues. V gave up 4 bases and J gave up 1 base, with 21 bases separating them. Germline CDR1 and CDR2: SGHRS and YFSETQ. CDR3 sequence (DNA): TGCGCCAGCAGCGAAGCGGAACTCTCATTTTCATCCTACAATGAGCAGTTCTTC. Residues: CASSEAELSFSSYNEQFF.

The rearrangement links TRBV11-2 to TRBJ2-7; 10 bases align to TRBD2. This CDR3 region has 16 residues. After removal of 8 bases from V and 2 bases from J, the junction contained 12 bases not matched to a gene. Germline CDR1 SGHAT, CDR2 FQNNGV. The CDR3 spells CASGSRGLAAAYEQYF. CDR3 nucleotide sequence: TGTGCCAGCGGATCCCGAGGACTAGCGGCTGCCTACGAGCAGTACTTC.

This sequence joins TRBV19 and TRBJ1-3; D might be TRBD1 (5 bases). V lost 3 bases and J lost 4, with 10 bases in between. CDR3 size: 14 residues. Germline CDR1 and CDR2: LNHDA and SQIVND (reference sequence). CDR3 bases: TGTGCCAGTAGTATGCCGGGACGGGGAAACACCATATATTTT. Translated, it gives CASSMPGRGNTIYF.

The genes are TRBV7-2 and TRBJ1-4; D gene uncertain. The CDR3 has 13 amino acids. Germline CDR1 and CDR2: SGHTA and FQGNSA. V lost 5 bases and J lost 8, with 12 bases in between. CDR3 sequence reads: CASSTLIGEKLFF. DNA of the CDR3: TGTGCCAGCAGCACCTTAATTGGGGAAAAACTGTTTTTT.

J is TRBJ1-2 and V is TRBV6-1, with D perhaps TRBD1 (6 bases). V lost 4 bases to trimming and J lost 4 bases, with 16 bases between them. CDR3 size: 15 residues. Germline values: CDR1 MNHNS, CDR2 SASEGT. The CDR3 here is CASSADRSASYGYTF. As DNA, the CDR3 is TGTGCCAGCAGTGCTGACAGGTCCGCGTCCTATGGCTACACCTTC.

This chain joins TRBV29-1 and TRBJ1-1; no firm D call. The V gene lost 6 bases and the J gene lost 1 base, with 9 bases spanning the gap. The CDR3 contains 12 residues. Germline loops: CDR1 SQVTM, CDR2 ANQGSEA. This chain's CDR3 is CSVKEGNTEAFF. The CDR3 bases are TGCAGCGTGAAAGAGGGGAACACTGAAGCTTTCTTT.

The chain couples TRBV18 to TRBJ1-2; D might be TRBD1 (5 bases). Per germline, CDR1 KGHSH and CDR2 LQKENI. V lost 3 bases to trimming and J lost 8 bases, with 13 bases between them. CDR3 size: 13 residues. DNA of the CDR3: TGTGCCAGCTCACCCTTATCTGACAGAGGCTACACCTTC. It codes for CASSPLSDRGYTF.

The gene calls are TRBV5-1 and TRBJ2-3; D perhaps matches TRBD1 (6 bases). This CDR3 contains 15 residues. CDR1 is SGHRS and CDR2 is YFSETQ in the germline V gene. The V gene lost 0 bases and the J gene lost 5 bases, with 13 bases spanning the gap. The CDR3, as DNA: TGCGCCAGCAGCTTGGAGGCCTTAGGGGGAGATACGCAGTATTTT. Translated: CASSLEALGGDTQYF.

This clone was found once. This chain uses TRBV6-1 with TRBJ1-5; D is ambiguous. V gave up 4 bases and J gave up 1 base, with 14 bases separating them. In germline, CDR1 is MNHNS, CDR2 SASEGT. CDR3 length: 16 residues. DNA for the CDR3: TGTGCCAGCAGTGTTGCGGGAAAGACCAGCAATCAGCCCCAGCATTTT. As protein: CASSVAGKTSNQPQHF.

The chain employs TRBV6-6 and TRBJ2-1; D is uncertain. The germline V gene encodes CDR1 MNHNY and CDR2 SVGAGI (reference sequence). The CDR3 is 15 residues long. Between the trimmed V and J ends, which lost 0 bases and 4 bases, there was a span of 10 bases. CDR3 in amino acids: CASSYSFGNYNEQFF. In DNA, the CDR3 is TGTGCCAGCAGTTACTCGTTCGGTAATTACAATGAGCAGTTCTTC.